Included here is one T cell receptor beta chain sequence, with context. This sample was taken from a study of cytomegalovirus exposure and HLA in healthy donors. Researchers ran the PCR with 60 Vbeta and 13 Jbeta primers. Clones were read by immunoSEQ multiplex PCR, and TCRdb kept only the in-frame ones, dropping some. Here the sample spans 80,000 to 95,000 clones, roughly 80% being singletons. The V gene's germline CDR1 is SGHRS and CDR2 YFSETQ. This CDR3 is 15 amino acids long. V lost 5 bases and J lost 5; bases outside the gene matches: 7. The TCR sequence derives from a woman between 40 and 55 years old in good health and CMV-seropositive. This chain connects TRBV5-1 to TRBJ2-3; 11 bases are shared with TRBD1. The sample taken for sequencing was PBMCs. The CDR3 sequence is CASSSGQGAIDTQYF. CDR3 DNA: TGCGCCAGCAGTTCAGGACAGGGGGCTATAGATACGCAGTATTTT.